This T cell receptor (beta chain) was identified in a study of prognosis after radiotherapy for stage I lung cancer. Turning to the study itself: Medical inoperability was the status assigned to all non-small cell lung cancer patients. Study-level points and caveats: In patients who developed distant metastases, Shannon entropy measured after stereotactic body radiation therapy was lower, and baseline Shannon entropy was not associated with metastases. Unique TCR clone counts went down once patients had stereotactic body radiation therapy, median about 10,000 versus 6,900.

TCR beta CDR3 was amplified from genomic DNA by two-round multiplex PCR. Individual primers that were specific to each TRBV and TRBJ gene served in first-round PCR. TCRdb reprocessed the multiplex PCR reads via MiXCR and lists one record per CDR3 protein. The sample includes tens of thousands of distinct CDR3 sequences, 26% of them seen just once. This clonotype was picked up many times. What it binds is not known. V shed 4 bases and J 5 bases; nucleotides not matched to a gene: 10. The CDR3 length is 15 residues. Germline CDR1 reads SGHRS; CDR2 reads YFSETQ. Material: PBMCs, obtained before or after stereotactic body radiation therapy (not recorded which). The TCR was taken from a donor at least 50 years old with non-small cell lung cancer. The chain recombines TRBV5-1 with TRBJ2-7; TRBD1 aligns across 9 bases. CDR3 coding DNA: TGCGCCAGCAGCGAGGGGACAGGGAGTTTCGACGAGCAGTACTTC. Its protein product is CASSEGTGSFDEQYF.